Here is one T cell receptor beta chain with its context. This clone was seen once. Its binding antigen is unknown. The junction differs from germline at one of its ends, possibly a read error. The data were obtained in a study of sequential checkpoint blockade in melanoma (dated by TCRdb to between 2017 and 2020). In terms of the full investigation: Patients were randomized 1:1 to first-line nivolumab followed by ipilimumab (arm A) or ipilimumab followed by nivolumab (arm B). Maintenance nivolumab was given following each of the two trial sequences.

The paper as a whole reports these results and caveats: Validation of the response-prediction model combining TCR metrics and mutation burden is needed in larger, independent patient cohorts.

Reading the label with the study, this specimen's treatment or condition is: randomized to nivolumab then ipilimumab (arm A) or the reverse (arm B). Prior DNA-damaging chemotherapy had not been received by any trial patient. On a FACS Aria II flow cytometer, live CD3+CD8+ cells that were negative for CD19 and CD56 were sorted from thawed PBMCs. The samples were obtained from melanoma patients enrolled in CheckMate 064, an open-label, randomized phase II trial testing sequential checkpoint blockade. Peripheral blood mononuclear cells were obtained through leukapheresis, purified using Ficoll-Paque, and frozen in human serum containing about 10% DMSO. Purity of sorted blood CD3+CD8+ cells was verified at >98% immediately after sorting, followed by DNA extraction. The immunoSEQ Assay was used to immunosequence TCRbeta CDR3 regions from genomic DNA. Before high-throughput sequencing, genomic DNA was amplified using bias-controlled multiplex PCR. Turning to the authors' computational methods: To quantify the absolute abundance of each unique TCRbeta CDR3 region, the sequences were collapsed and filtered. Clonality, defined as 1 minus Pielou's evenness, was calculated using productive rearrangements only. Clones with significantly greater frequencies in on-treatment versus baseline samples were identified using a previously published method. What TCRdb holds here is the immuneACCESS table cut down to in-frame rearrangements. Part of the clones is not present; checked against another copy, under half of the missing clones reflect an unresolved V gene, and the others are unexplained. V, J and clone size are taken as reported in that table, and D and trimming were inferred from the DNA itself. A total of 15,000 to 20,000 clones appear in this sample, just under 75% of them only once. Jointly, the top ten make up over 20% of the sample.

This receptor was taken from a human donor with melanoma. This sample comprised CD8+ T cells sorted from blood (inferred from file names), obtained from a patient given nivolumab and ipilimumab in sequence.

The DNA sequence reads TGTGCCAGCAGTGAAGATATTGGGCCGACAGGCCCGCTTTTT. This codes for CASSEDIGPTGPLF. Recombination joined TRBV6-1 with TRBJ1-4; perhaps TRBD1 is the D gene, with 6 bases matching. From cysteine to phenylalanine, the CDR3 is 14 amino acids long. Only the CDR3 DNA is retained, 42 bases long and in frame from the first base. The germline V gene gives CDR1 as MNHNS and CDR2 as SASEGT.